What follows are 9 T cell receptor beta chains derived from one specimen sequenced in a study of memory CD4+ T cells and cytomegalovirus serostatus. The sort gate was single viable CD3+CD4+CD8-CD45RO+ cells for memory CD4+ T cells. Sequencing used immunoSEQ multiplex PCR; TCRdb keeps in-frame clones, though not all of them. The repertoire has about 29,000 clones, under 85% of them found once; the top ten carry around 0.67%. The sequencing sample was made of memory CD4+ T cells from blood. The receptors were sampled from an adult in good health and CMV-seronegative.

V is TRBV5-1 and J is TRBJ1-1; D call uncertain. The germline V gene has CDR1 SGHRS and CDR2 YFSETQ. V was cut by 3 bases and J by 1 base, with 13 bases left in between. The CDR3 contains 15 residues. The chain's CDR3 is CASSSLSRGNTEAFF. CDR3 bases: TGCGCCAGCAGCTCCCTTTCCCGCGGGAACACTGAAGCTTTCTTT.

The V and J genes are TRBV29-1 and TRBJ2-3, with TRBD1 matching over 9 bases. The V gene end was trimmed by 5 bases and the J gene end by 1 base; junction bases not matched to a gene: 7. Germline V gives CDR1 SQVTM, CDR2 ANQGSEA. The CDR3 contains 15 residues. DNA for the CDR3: TGCAGCGTTAGCCACCGGGACAGGGGCACAGATACGCAGTATTTT. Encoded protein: CSVSHRDRGTDTQYF.

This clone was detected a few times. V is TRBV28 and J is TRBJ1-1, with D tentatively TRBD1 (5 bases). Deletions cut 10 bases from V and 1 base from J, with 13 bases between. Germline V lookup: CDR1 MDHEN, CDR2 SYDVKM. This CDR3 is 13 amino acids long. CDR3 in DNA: TGTGCCACCAGGGAGGGGTGGAACACTGAAGCTTTCTTT. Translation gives CATREGWNTEAFF. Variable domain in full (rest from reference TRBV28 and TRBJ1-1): DVKVTQSSRYLVKRTGEKVFLECVQDMDHENMFWYRQDPGLGLRLIYFSYDVKMKEKGDIPEGYSVSREKKERFSLILESASTNQTSMYLCATREGWNTEAFFGQGTRLTVV.

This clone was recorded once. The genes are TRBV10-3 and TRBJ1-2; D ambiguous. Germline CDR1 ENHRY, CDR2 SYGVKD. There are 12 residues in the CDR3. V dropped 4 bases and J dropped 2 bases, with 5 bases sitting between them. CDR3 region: CAISGGNYGYTF. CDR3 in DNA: TGTGCCATCAGTGGAGGGAACTATGGCTACACCTTC.

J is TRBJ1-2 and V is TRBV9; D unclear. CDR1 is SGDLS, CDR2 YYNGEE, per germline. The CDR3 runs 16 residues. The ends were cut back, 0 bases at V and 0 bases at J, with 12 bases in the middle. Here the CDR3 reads CASSVGSGLANYGYTF. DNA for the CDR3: TGTGCCAGCAGCGTAGGATCAGGCTTAGCTAACTATGGCTACACCTTC.

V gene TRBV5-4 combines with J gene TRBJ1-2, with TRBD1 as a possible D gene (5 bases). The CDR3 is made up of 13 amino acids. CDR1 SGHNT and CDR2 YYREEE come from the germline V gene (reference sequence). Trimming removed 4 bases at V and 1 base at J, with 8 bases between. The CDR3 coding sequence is TGTGCCAGCAGCCCTGACAGTAACTATGGCTACACCTTC. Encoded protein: CASSPDSNYGYTF.

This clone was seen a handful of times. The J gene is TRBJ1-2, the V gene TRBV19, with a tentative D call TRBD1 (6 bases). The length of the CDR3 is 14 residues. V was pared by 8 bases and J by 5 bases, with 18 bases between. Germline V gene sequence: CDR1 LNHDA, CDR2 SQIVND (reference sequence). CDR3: CASLERQAPYGYTF. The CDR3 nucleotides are TGTGCCAGTTTGGAGAGACAGGCCCCTTATGGCTACACCTTC. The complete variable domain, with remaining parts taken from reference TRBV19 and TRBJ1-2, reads DGGITQSPKYLFRKEGQNVTLSCEQNLNHDAMYWYRQDPGQGLRLIYYSQIVNDFQKGDIAEGYSVSREKKESFPLTVTSAQKNPTAFYLCASLERQAPYGYTFGSGTRLTVV.

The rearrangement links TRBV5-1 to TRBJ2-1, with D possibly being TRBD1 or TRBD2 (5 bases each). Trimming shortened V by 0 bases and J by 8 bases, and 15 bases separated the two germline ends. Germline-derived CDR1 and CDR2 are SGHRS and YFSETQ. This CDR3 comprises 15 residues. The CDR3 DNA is TGCGCCAGCAGCTTGGCCGGGCAGGGAGTCGATGAGCAGTTCTTC. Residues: CASSLAGQGVDEQFF.

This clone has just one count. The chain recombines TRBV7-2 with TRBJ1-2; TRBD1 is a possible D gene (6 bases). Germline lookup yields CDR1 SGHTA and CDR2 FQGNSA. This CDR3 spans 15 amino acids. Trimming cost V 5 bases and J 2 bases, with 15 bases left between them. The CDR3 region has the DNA TGTGCCAGCAGCCACAACGTGGGGGCGAACTATGGCTACACCTTC. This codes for CASSHNVGANYGYTF. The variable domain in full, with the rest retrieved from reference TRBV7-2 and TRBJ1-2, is GAGVSQSPSNKVTEKGKDVELRCDPISGHTALYWYRQSLGQGLEFLIYFQGNSAPDKSGLPSDRFSAERTGGSVSTLTIQRTQQEDSAVYLCASSHNVGANYGYTFGSGTRLTVV.